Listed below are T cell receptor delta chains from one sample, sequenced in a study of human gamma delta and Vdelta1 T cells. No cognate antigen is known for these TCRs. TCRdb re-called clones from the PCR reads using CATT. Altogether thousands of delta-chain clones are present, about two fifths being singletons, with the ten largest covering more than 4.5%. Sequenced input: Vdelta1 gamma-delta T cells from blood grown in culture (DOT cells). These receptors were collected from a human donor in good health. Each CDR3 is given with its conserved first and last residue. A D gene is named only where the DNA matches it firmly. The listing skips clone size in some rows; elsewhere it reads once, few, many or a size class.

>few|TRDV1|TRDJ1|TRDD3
CALGSTYWGGTDKLIF
TGTGCTCTTGGGTCCACTTACTGGGGGGGGACCGATAAACTCATCTTT
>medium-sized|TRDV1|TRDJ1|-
CALGELWGRPDKLIF
TGTGCTCTTGGGGAACTATGGGGAAGACCCGATAAACTCATCTTT
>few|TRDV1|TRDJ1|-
CALGEQPLTPAPLKRDKLIF
TGTGCTCTTGGGGAACAACCACTAACGCCTGCCCCACTCAAGCGGGATAAACTCATCTTT
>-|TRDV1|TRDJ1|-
CALGEIPHWTPYTDKLIF
TGTGCTCTTGGGGAAATACCTCATTGGACCCCTTACACCGATAAACTCATCTTT
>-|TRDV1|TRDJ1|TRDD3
CALGERGSDNWGIPPGYTDKLIF
TGTGCTCTTGGGGAAAGGGGGTCGGACAACTGGGGGATACCCCCAGGGTACACCGATAAACTCATCTTT
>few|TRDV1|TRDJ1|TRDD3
CALGAAASAEGRPGGYADKLIF
TGTGCTCTTGGGGCCGCGGCGAGTGCCGAAGGCCGTCCTGGGGGATACGCCGATAAACTCATCTTT
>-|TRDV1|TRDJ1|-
CALGELGIRYTDKLIF
TGTGCTCTTGGGGAACTCGGGATAAGGTACACCGATAAACTCATCTTT
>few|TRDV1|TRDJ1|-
CALGVHATVRDKLIF
TGTGCTCTTGGGGTCCACGCCACTGTGAGAGATAAACTCATCTTT
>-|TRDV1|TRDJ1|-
CALGELGSSYNWGLPRDDKLIF
TGTGCTCTTGGGGAACTCGGGTCTTCCTACAACTGGGGGCTACCCCGCGACGATAAACTCATCTTT
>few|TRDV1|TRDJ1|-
CALGEVPGDKLIF
TGTGCTCTTGGGGAAGTTCCCGGGGATAAACTCATCTTT
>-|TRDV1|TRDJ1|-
CALCPTDKLIF
TGTGCCCTGTGCCCCACCGATAAACTCATCTTT
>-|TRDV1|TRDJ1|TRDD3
CALGEIRSTSGGYRMRSTDKRIF
TGTGCTCTTGGGGAAATTCGGTCTACGTCTGGGGGATACAGAATGCGGTCCACCGATAAACGCATCTTT
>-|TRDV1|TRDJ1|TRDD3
CALGEQMPYWGTYTDKLIF
TGTGCTCTTGGGGAACAAATGCCGTACTGGGGGACCTACACCGATAAACTCATCTTT
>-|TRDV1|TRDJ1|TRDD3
CALGELAPTASWGYTDKLIF
TGTGCTCTTGGGGAACTCGCCCCTACAGCGTCCTGGGGGTACACCGATAAACTCATCTTT
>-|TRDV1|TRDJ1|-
CALGEPRSGYTDKLIF
TGTGCTCTTGGGGAACCGAGGTCTGGCTACACCGATAAACTCATCTTT
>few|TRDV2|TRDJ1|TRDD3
CACPCPSTGGSTDKLIF
TGTGCCTGCCCTTGCCCTTCGACTGGGGGATCCACCGATAAACTCATCTTT
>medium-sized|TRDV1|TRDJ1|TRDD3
CALGTPIWGDPFTDKLIF
TGTGCTCTTGGAACCCCAATCTGGGGGGACCCATTCACCGATAAACTCATCTTT
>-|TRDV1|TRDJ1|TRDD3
CALGELGFFGGSQKLIF
TGTGCTCTTGGGGAACTTGGTTTCTTTGGGGGATCCCAGAAACTCATCTTT
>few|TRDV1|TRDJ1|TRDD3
CALGEDCAPIILGVNKLIF
TGTGCTCTTGGGGAAGACTGTGCCCCTATCATACTGGGGGTCAATAAACTCATCTTT
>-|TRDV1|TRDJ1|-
CALGGSFPTDDKLIF
TGTGCTCTTGGGGGGTCCTTCCCCACGGACGATAAACTCATCTTT
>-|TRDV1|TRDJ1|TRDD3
CALGELSTLIRLGVKLIF
TGTGCTCTTGGGGAATTGTCCACCCTCATCCGACTGGGGGTTAAACTCATCTTT
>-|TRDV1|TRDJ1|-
CALGVASFGLIF
TGTGCTCTTGGGGTTGCTAGTTTTGGCCTCATCTTT
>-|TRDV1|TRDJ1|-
CALGAKPSLPSSETDKLIF
TGTGCTCTTGGGGCCAAACCCTCCTTACCCTCTTCGGAAACCGATAAACTCATCTTT
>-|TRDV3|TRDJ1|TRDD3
CAFFTSPRGFVLGEYTDKLIF
TGTGCCTTCTTCACCTCCCCGAGAGGTTTCGTGCTGGGGGAGTACACCGATAAACTCATCTTT
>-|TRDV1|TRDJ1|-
CALGELDNRCTDKLIF
TGTGCTCTTGGGGAACTCGATAACCGTTGCACCGATAAACTCATCTTT
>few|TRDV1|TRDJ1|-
CALSYGRIPNADKLIF
TGTGCTCTCAGCTACGGAAGGATACCTAACGCCGATAAACTCATCTTT
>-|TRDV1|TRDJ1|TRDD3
CALGELDWGIWTDKLIF
TGTGCTCTTGGGGAACTGGACTGGGGGATTTGGACCGATAAACTCATCTTT
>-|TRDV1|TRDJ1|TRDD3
CALGETFPVQYWGTTDKLIF
TGTGCTCTTGGGGAAACGTTCCCCGTTCAATACTGGGGGACTACCGATAAACTCATCTTT
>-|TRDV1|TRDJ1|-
CALGDSSSRRARKYTDKLIF
TGTGCTCTTGGGGACTCCTCTTCCCGTCGGGCTAGAAAGTACACCGATAAACTCATCTTT
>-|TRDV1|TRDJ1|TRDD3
CALGELPAVLGVFDKLIF
TGTGCTCTTGGGGAACTTCCCGCGGTACTGGGGGTTTTCGATAAACTCATCTTT
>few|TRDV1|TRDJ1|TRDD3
CALGELFTPSNELGDTLRTDKLIF
TGTGCTCTTGGGGAACTATTCACGCCTTCCAATGAACTGGGGGATACGCTTAGGACCGATAAACTCATCTTT
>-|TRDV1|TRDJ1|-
CALYVRGPKLIF
TGTGCTCTCTATGTAAGGGGCCCTAAACTCATCTTT
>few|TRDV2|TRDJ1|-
CACDTSNDSGEGGLIF
TGTGCCTGTGACACCTCAAACGACTCTGGCGAAGGCGGGCTCATCTTT
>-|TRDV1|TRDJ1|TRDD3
CALGEYLPEPPWGILNTDKLIF
TGTGCTCTTGGGGAATACCTTCCCGAGCCGCCTTGGGGGATACTTAACACCGATAAACTCATCTTT
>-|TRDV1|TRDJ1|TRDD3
CALGELTGDFSYTDKLIF
TGTGCTCTTGGGGAACTTACTGGGGACTTCTCCTACACCGATAAACTCATCTTT
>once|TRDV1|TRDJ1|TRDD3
CALGEPPPSLATGGYDRGTDKLIF
TGTGCTCTTGGGGAACCTCCTCCTTCCCTCGCTACTGGGGGATACGACCGTGGGACCGATAAACTCATCTTT
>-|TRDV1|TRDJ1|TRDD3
CALGERINDDGLLQLLGDTANTDKLIF
TGTGCTCTTGGGGAAAGGATAAATGATGACGGCCTTCTCCAACTACTGGGGGATACTGCAAACACCGATAAACTCATCTTT
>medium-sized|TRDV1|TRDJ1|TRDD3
CALGAPRGGILGKLIF
TGTGCTCTTGGGGCACCTCGCGGGGGGATCTTAGGTAAACTCATCTTT
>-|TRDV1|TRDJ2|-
CALGERGLGSWLTAQLFF
TGTGCTCTTGGGGAACGGGGCCTGGGAAGTTGGTTGACAGCACAACTCTTCTTT
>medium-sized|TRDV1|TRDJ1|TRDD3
CALGVLFPGTGANDKLIF
TGTGCTCTTGGGGTCCTGTTCCCCGGGACTGGGGCCAACGATAAACTCATCTTT
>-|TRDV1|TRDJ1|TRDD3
CALGKGPGPERYWGILDKRIF
TGTGCTCTTGGGAAAGGTCCAGGGCCTGAACGGTACTGGGGGATTCTTGATAAACGCATCTTT
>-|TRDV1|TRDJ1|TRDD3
CALGEPSARGSSYVRGGYVTGTDKLIF
TGTGCTCTTGGGGAACCGAGCGCGCGGGGCTCTTCCTACGTAAGAGGGGGATACGTTACTGGGACCGATAAACTCATCTTT
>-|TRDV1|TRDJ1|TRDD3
CALGDPLLGDNLEYTDKLIF
TGTGCTCTTGGGGACCCCCTCCTGGGGGATAATCTAGAATACACCGATAAACTCATCTTT
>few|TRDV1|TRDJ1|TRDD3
CALGELGNWGIHRLYTDKLIF
TGTGCTCTTGGGGAACTCGGGAACTGGGGGATACACCGACTGTACACCGATAAACTCATCTTT
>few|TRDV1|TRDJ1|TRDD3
CALGESVGLPHWGTSGYTDKLIF
TGTGCTCTTGGGGAAAGTGTTGGCCTTCCTCACTGGGGGACCTCAGGGTACACCGATAAACTCATCTTT
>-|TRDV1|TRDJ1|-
CALGEIPQPGEVDKLIF
TGTGCTCTTGGGGAAATTCCTCAGCCTGGGGAGGTTGATAAACTCATCTTT
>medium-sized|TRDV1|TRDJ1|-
CALGDLPVIPLYTDKLIF
TGTGCTCTTGGGGATCTTCCAGTCATCCCCTTGTACACCGATAAACTCATCTTT
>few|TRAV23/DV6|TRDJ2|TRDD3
CAFAIPPDWGTAQLFF
TGTGCCTTCGCTATTCCGCCCGACTGGGGGACAGCACAACTCTTCTTT
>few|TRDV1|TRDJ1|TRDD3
CALGERYKLGDTSYTDKLIF
TGTGCTCTTGGGGAGCGCTATAAGCTGGGGGATACTTCCTACACCGATAAACTCATCTTT
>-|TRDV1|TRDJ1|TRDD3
CALGELRSDVRLGIGLGPDKLIF
TGTGCTCTTGGGGAACTAAGGTCAGACGTTAGACTGGGGATAGGGCTGGGGCCCGATAAACTCATCTTT
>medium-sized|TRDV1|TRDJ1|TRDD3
CALGEPRWTVGVLGEPYTDKLIF
TGTGCTCTTGGGGAACCGCGGTGGACCGTTGGCGTACTGGGGGAACCGTACACCGATAAACTCATCTTT
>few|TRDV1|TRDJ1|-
CALGEKTFPEEVRWGTYTDKLIF
TGTGCTCTTGGGGAAAAAACCTTCCCAGAGGAAGTGAGGTGGGGGACGTACACCGATAAACTCATCTTT
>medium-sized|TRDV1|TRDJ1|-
CALGERGILGSSCITDKLIF
TGTGCTCTTGGGGAAAGGGGAATCCTGGGGTCTTCTTGCATCACCGATAAACTCATCTTT